These T cell receptor beta chains were read from a single sample in a study of response to subunit inactivated influenza vaccine. TCRdb re-derived calls from the RT-PCR reads in MiXCR, one entry per CDR3 protein. The sample lists 700,000 to 800,000 distinct CDR3 sequences, roughly 18% occurring once. Sequenced material: PBMCs from blood, taken around 5 days after vaccination. The origin of the receptors is a man over 45 who received an inactivated influenza vaccine. Both conserved end residues are part of each CDR3. The D gene is left open where the match is weak. Not every row has a clone size; where given, it reads once, few, many or a size class.

J gene: TRBJ2-2
D gene: NA
clone size: NA
V gene: TRBV11-2
CDR3 protein: CASSSRDKATGELFF

J gene: TRBJ2-5
D gene: TRBD2
clone size: NA
V gene: TRBV4-2
CDR3 protein: CASSPGLAGYQETQYF

J gene: TRBJ2-5
D gene: TRBD1
clone size: few
V gene: TRBV5-6
CDR3 protein: CASSTGTGKETQYF

J gene: TRBJ2-4
D gene: TRBD2
clone size: NA
V gene: TRBV7-3
CDR3 protein: CASSPGLAPAKNIQYF

J gene: TRBJ2-3
D gene: TRBD2
clone size: few
V gene: TRBV4-3
CDR3 protein: CASSQAMLASGRVYTQYF

J gene: TRBJ2-6
D gene: TRBD2
clone size: NA
V gene: TRBV5-6
CDR3 protein: CASSLKRGAGANVLTF

J gene: TRBJ2-5
D gene: TRBD2
clone size: NA
V gene: TRBV25-1
CDR3 protein: CASSVSGFLGETQYF

J gene: TRBJ2-3
D gene: TRBD1
clone size: few
V gene: TRBV10-3
CDR3 protein: CAISTTGTGPDTQYF

J gene: TRBJ2-2
D gene: NA
clone size: NA
V gene: TRBV5-1
CDR3 protein: CASSLGHTFNTGELFF

J gene: TRBJ2-7
D gene: TRBD2
clone size: few
V gene: TRBV5-1
CDR3 protein: CASSLEVGGPFEQYF

J gene: TRBJ2-5
D gene: TRBD1
clone size: few
V gene: TRBV2
CDR3 protein: CASSGQGQGGETQYF

J gene: TRBJ2-5
D gene: NA
clone size: few
V gene: TRBV4-3
CDR3 protein: CASSQARGRETQYF

J gene: TRBJ2-1
D gene: NA
clone size: once
V gene: TRBV3-1
CDR3 protein: CASSQVSRHEQFF

J gene: TRBJ2-2
D gene: NA
clone size: few
V gene: TRBV7-3
CDR3 protein: CASSLKGSWRNYTGELFF

J gene: TRBJ2-1
D gene: TRBD2
clone size: few
V gene: TRBV6-4
CDR3 protein: CASGELAGGSQSSYNEQFF

J gene: TRBJ1-1
D gene: TRBD1
clone size: NA
V gene: TRBV5-1
CDR3 protein: CASSWTGGRNTEAFF

J gene: TRBJ2-5
D gene: TRBD2
clone size: NA
V gene: TRBV7-9
CDR3 protein: CASSLSAGVGETQYF

J gene: TRBJ1-2
D gene: NA
clone size: NA
V gene: TRBV12-3/TRBV12-4
CDR3 protein: CASSLGAGQGGYTF

J gene: TRBJ2-1
D gene: NA
clone size: NA
V gene: TRBV11-2
CDR3 protein: CASSLGGIELSEQFF

J gene: TRBJ2-2
D gene: NA
clone size: few
V gene: TRBV7-3
CDR3 protein: CASSRDSIGTGELFF

J gene: TRBJ2-3
D gene: TRBD2
clone size: NA
V gene: TRBV4-2
CDR3 protein: CASSQESSGNTQYF

J gene: TRBJ2-1
D gene: TRBD1
clone size: many
V gene: TRBV4-3
CDR3 protein: CASSQDHGDRVSYNEQFF

J gene: TRBJ1-5
D gene: NA
clone size: NA
V gene: TRBV6-5
CDR3 protein: CASSYSTQRGNQPQHF

J gene: TRBJ2-7
D gene: TRBD2
clone size: NA
V gene: TRBV7-2
CDR3 protein: CASCWASGFYEQYF

J gene: TRBJ2-5
D gene: TRBD2
clone size: many
V gene: TRBV29-1
CDR3 protein: CSVEDRASGIETQYF

J gene: TRBJ1-1
D gene: NA
clone size: NA
V gene: TRBV20-1
CDR3 protein: CSARGGGAGTEAFF

J gene: TRBJ1-1
D gene: TRBD1
clone size: few
V gene: TRBV29-1
CDR3 protein: CSVRPGTGRGSEAFF

J gene: TRBJ1-4
D gene: TRBD1
clone size: few
V gene: TRBV27
CDR3 protein: CASSPTGVTNEKLFF

J gene: TRBJ2-1
D gene: NA
clone size: few
V gene: TRBV27
CDR3 protein: CASSLRGTRLSYNEQFF

J gene: TRBJ2-1
D gene: TRBD1
clone size: few
V gene: TRBV7-8
CDR3 protein: CASSPRDRIYNEQFF

J gene: TRBJ2-7
D gene: TRBD1
clone size: NA
V gene: TRBV7-9
CDR3 protein: CASSTRQGVAYEQYF

J gene: TRBJ2-5
D gene: TRBD2
clone size: few
V gene: TRBV4-3
CDR3 protein: CASSQDRGRVTSETQYF

J gene: TRBJ2-5
D gene: TRBD2
clone size: NA
V gene: TRBV20-1
CDR3 protein: CSAGGASGNQETQYF

J gene: TRBJ1-4
D gene: TRBD1
clone size: few
V gene: TRBV6-1
CDR3 protein: CASSLTGGEYEKLFF

J gene: TRBJ2-1
D gene: TRBD2
clone size: NA
V gene: TRBV27
CDR3 protein: CASRPGTSGRAGNEQFF

J gene: TRBJ2-4
D gene: TRBD2
clone size: NA
V gene: TRBV7-9
CDR3 protein: CASSLVGTTKNIQYF

J gene: TRBJ2-1
D gene: TRBD2
clone size: NA
V gene: TRBV20-1
CDR3 protein: CSARDLRTSGRLDEQFF

J gene: TRBJ2-4
D gene: TRBD1
clone size: NA
V gene: TRBV6-2/TRBV6-3
CDR3 protein: CASSQDRILTKNIQYF

J gene: TRBJ2-7
D gene: TRBD2
clone size: few
V gene: TRBV12-3/TRBV12-4
CDR3 protein: CASSPNSGGEQYF

J gene: TRBJ2-7
D gene: NA
clone size: few
V gene: TRBV5-1
CDR3 protein: CASATSASSYEQYF

J gene: TRBJ2-3
D gene: TRBD2
clone size: NA
V gene: TRBV5-1
CDR3 protein: CASSLWTSGTDTQYF

J gene: TRBJ2-7
D gene: TRBD2
clone size: few
V gene: TRBV5-1
CDR3 protein: CASSPTSGSFYEQYF

J gene: TRBJ2-7
D gene: TRBD2
clone size: many
V gene: TRBV12-3/TRBV12-4
CDR3 protein: CASSLLLAGYEQYF

J gene: TRBJ2-1
D gene: TRBD2
clone size: NA
V gene: TRBV6-1
CDR3 protein: CASSGSGLAGNNEQFF

J gene: TRBJ1-5
D gene: TRBD1
clone size: once
V gene: TRBV7-6
CDR3 protein: CASSLAGGQNQPQHF

J gene: TRBJ2-1
D gene: NA
clone size: few
V gene: TRBV6-4
CDR3 protein: CASSEGSASYNEQFF